This entry concerns a single TCR beta chain. No antigen is known for it. With 6 bases removed from V and 5 bases from J, the gap between germline ends came to 13 bases. Germline V gene data show CDR1 as MNHEY and CDR2 as SVGAGI. There are 13 residues in the CDR3. Repertoires were generated with immunoSEQ multiplex PCR, while TCRdb's copy carries only in-frame clones and drops some. The table lists 15,000 to 20,000 clones, about two thirds of them singletons. The source of the sample is a study of Tregs in tolerant kidney transplant recipients. Whole-study context: A 3-day belatacept mixed lymphocyte reaction, sometimes plus 5-day graft donor restimulation, preceded CD4+CD25+CD127- sorting.

The specimen was Tregs from blood cultured with allogeneic cells. The rearrangement uses TRBV6-5 and TRBJ1-2; D perhaps matches TRBD1 (6 bases). This receptor was identified in a human donor in good health. CDR3 coding DNA: TGTGCCAGCAGCCCACACAGGGAGTATGGCTACACCTTC. As protein: CASSPHREYGYTF.